This T cell receptor (beta chain) was retrieved from a study of T-cell reconstitution after alpha-beta-depleted transplantation in children. General study points: The origin of high day-60 TCRbeta diversity in some patients lay in surviving recipient T cells and thymic progenitors. Several hundred expanded graft clones reportedly were the source of alpha-beta T cells about two months after transplant. A year had passed since transplant, and T-cell counts and diversity by then came mostly from newly produced T cells.

As concerns this clonotype: What it binds is not known.

This sample's TCRbeta library carried unique molecular identifier barcodes. Using its own MiXCR run on the PCR reads, TCRdb lists one record per CDR3 protein. The repertoire holds about 200,000 distinct CDR3 sequences, with 5.5% to 7% as singletons. Germline assignment: CDR1 SGHDN and CDR2 FVKESK. The CDR3 totals 13 residues. V was shortened by 1 base and J by 5 bases, with 9 bases between the two germline ends. This TCR derives from a girl under three years old with combined immunodeficiency, due to receive a stem cell transplant. The material was PBMCs, obtained before TCRalphabeta/CD19-depleted stem cell transplant. The V call is TRBV14, the J call TRBJ2-7; no definite D call. DNA of the CDR3: TGTGCCAGCAGCCAAGTGGCTCCGGACGAGCAGTACTTC. Protein: CASSQVAPDEQYF.